This T cell receptor (beta chain) is from a study of cytomegalovirus exposure and HLA in healthy donors. Germline V gene data show CDR1 as SGHTA and CDR2 as FQGNSA. The length of the CDR3 is 13 residues. V dropped 1 base and J dropped 9 bases, with 10 bases sitting between them. Vbeta (60) and Jbeta (13) primers were used in the PCR. Assay: immunoSEQ multiplex PCR; the TCRdb copy retains only in-frame clones and omits some. Of 75,000 to 95,000 clones listed, approximately 69% are singletons. The chain is built from TRBV7-2 and TRBJ2-1; maybe TRBD2 (5 bases). The sequenced material came from PBMCs. The sequence was collected from a woman aged 50 to 60 in good health and CMV-seropositive. The CDR3 nucleotides are TGTGCCAGCAGCTTAGTAGGTGCGGGTGAGCAGTTCTTC. Its protein is CASSLVGAGEQFF.